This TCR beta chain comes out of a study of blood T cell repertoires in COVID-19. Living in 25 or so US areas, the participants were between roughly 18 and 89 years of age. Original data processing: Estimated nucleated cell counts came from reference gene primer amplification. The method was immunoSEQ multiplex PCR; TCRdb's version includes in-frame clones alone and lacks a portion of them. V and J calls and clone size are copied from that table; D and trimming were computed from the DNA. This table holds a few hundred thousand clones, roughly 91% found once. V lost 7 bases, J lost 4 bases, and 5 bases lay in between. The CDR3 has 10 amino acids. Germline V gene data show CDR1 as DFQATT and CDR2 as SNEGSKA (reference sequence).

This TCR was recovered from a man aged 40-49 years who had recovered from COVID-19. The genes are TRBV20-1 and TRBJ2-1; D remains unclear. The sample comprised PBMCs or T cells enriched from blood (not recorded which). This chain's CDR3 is CSVSYNEQFF. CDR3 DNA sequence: TGCAGTGTCAGTTACAATGAGCAGTTCTTC.